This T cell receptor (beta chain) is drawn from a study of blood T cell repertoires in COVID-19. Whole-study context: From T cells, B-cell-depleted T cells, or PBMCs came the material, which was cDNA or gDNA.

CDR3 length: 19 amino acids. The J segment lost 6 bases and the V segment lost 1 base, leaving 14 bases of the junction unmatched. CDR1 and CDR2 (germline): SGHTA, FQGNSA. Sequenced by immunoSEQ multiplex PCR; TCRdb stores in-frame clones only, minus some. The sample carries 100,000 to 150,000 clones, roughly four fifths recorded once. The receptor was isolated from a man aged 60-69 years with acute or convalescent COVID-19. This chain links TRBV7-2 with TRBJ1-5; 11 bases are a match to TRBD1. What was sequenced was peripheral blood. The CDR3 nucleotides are TGTGCCAGCAGCTTAGGGTTTGGGACAGGGGGATATTGGGGTCAGCCCCAGCATTTT. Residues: CASSLGFGTGGYWGQPQHF.